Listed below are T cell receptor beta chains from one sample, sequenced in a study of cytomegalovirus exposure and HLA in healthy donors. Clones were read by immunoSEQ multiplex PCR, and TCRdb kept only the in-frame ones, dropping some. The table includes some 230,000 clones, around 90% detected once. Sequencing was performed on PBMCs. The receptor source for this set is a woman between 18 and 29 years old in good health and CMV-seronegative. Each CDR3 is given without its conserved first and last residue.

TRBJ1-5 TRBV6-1 ASSETGGGQPQH
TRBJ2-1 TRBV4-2 ASSLRGTLAANSYNEQF
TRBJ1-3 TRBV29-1 SVEDSSGGHYTIY
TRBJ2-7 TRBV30 AWSPGVKGEQY
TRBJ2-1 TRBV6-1 ASKIRSSYNEQF
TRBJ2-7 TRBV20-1 SASGRDEQY
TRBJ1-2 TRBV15 ATGTGAEIKPYGYT
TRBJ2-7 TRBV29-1 SAGTTLGVQY
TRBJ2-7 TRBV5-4 ASSFHGAYEQY
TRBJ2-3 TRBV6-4 ASSDPLSGETDTQY